This TCR beta chain was found in a study of blood T cell repertoires in COVID-19. The V and J ends lost 0 bases and 1 base respectively, with 7 bases between them. Germline-derived CDR1 and CDR2 are WNHNN and SYGVQD (reference sequence). The CDR3 contains 14 residues. Here immunoSEQ multiplex PCR was the method, and the copy in TCRdb shows in-frame clones only, minus some. This sample has 150,000 to 200,000 clones, with around 80% found just once. The chain couples TRBV10-1 to TRBJ2-7; D unresolved. Sequencing used peripheral blood. This TCR derives from a woman older than 75 with acute or convalescent COVID-19. The CDR3 here is CASSESTISYEQYF. DNA for the CDR3: TGCGCCAGCAGTGAGTCAACTATTTCCTACGAGCAGTACTTC.